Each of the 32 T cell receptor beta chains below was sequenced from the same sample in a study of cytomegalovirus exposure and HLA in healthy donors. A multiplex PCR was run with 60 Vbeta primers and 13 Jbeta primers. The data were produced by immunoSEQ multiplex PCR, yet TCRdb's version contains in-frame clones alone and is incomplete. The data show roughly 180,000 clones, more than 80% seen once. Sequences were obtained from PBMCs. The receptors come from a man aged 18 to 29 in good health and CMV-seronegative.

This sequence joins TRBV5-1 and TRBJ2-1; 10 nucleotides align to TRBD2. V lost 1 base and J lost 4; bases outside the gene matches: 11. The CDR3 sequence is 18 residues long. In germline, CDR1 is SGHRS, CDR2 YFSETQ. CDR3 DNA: TGCGCCAGCAGCTTGTATTTGAGCGGGAGGGTAGATTACAATGAGCAGTTCTTC. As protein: CASSLYLSGRVDYNEQFF.

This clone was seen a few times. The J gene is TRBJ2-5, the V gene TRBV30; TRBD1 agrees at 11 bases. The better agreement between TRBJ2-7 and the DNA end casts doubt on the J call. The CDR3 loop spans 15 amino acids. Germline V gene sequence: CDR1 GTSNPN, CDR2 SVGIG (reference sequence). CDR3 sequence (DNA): TGTGCCTGGAGATGGGGGGGGACAGGGGGCTACGAGCAGTACTTC. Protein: CAWRWGGTGGYEQYF.

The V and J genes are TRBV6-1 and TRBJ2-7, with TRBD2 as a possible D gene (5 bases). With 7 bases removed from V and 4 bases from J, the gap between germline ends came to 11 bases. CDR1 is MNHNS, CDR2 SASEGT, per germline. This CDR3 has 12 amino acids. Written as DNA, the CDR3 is TGTGCCAGCACTAAGGACTTTTACGAGCAGTACTTC. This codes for CASTKDFYEQYF.

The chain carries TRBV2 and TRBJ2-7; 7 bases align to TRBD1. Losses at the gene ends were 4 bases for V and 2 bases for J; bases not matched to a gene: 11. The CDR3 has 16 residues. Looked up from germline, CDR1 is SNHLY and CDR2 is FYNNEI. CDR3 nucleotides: TGTGCCAGCAGTGGATCACAGGGGTTGGAGGCCTACGAGCAGTACTTC. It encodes CASSGSQGLEAYEQYF.

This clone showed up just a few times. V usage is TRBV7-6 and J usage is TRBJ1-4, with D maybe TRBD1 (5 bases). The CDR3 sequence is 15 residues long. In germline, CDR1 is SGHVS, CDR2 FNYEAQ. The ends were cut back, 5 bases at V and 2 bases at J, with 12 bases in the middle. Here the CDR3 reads CASSTTGITNEKLFF. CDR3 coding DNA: TGTGCCAGCAGCACCACAGGAATCACTAATGAAAAACTGTTTTTT.

CDR3 sequence (DNA): TGCAGCGTGAGGGGACAGGCGGGCACAGATACGCAGTATTTT. Translation gives CSVRGQAGTDTQYF. The chain links TRBV29-1 to TRBJ2-3; TRBD1 agrees at 8 bases. The CDR3 runs to 14 residues. Per germline, CDR1 SQVTM and CDR2 ANQGSEA. Unmatched junction bases numbered 6, after V lost 6 bases and J lost 1 base.

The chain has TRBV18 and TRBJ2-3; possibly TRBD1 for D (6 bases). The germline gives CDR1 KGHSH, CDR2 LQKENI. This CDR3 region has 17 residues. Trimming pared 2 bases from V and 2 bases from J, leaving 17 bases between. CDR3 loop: CASSPIPQGTSTDTQYF. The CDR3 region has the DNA TGTGCCAGCTCACCAATACCGCAGGGGACCTCCACAGATACGCAGTATTTT.

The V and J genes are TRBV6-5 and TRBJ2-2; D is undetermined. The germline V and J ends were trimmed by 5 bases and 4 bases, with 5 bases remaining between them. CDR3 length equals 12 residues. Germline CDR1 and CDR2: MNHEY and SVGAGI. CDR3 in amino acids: CASSPTTGELFF. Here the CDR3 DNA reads TGTGCCAGCAGTCCTACCACCGGGGAGCTGTTTTTT.

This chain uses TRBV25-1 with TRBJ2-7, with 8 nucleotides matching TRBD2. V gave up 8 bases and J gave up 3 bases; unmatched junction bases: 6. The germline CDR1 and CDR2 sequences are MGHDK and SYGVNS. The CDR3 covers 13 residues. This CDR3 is CASPGGGHYEQYF. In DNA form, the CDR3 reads TGTGCCAGCCCTGGCGGGGGGCACTACGAGCAGTACTTC.

CDR3: CASQFGQGDQPQHF. In DNA form, the CDR3 reads TGTGCCAGCCAGTTTGGACAGGGCGATCAGCCCCAGCATTTT. This chain connects TRBV2 to TRBJ1-5, with 8 bases matching TRBD1. CDR3 length: 14 amino acids. Germline V gives CDR1 SNHLY, CDR2 FYNNEI. Trimming cost V 8 bases and J 5 bases; bases outside gene matches: 8.

The DNA for the CDR3 is TGCGCCAGCAGCCGCCCGGGGGGAAGCGGGGTGATCACCGGGGAGCTGTTTTTT. The encoded protein is CASSRPGGSGVITGELFF. V and J are TRBV5-1 and TRBJ2-2; 7 bases match TRBD2. V was clipped by 4 bases and J by 4 bases; unmatched bases: 16. This CDR3 spans 18 amino acids. Germline assignment: CDR1 SGHRS and CDR2 YFSETQ.

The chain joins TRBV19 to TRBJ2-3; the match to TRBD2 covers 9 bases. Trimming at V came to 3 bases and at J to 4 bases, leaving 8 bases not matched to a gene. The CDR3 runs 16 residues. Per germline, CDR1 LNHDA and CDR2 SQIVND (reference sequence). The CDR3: CASSIRAGGLADTQYF. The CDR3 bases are TGTGCCAGTAGTATTCGGGCGGGGGGGCTCGCAGATACGCAGTATTTT.

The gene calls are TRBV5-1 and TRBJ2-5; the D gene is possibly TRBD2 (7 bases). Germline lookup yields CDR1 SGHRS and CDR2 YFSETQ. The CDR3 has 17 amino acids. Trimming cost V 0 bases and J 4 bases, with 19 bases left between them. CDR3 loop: CASSLVGTTGGLETQYF. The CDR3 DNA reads TGCGCCAGCAGCTTGGTGGGGACAACCGGGGGGTTAGAGACCCAGTACTTC.

CDR3 coding DNA: TGTGCCAGCAGTGAAAGGACAGGGGATAGCTCCTACGAGCAGTACTTC. As protein: CASSERTGDSSYEQYF. The rearrangement links TRBV6-1 to TRBJ2-7; 9 bases map to TRBD1. This CDR3 is built from 16 residues. Germline V gives CDR1 MNHNS, CDR2 SASEGT. V lost 2 bases, J lost 0 bases, and 5 bases stayed unmatched.

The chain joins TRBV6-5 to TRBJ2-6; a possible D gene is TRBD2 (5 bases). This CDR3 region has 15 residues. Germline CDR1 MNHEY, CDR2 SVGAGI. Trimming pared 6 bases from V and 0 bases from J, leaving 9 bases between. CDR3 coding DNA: TGTGCCAGCAGACCGGGAAGCTCTGGGGCCAACGTCCTGACTTTC. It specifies CASRPGSSGANVLTF.

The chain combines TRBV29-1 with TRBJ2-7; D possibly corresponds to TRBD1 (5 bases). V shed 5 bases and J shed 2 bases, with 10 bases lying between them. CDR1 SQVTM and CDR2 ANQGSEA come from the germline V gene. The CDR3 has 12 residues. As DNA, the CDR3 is TGCAGCGTTTGCCAGGGCCCCTACGAGCAGTACTTC. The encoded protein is CSVCQGPYEQYF.

CDR3 sequence reads: CASSARGGDQPQHF. CDR3 in DNA: TGTGCCAGCAGCGCCAGGGGTGGTGATCAGCCCCAGCATTTT. This chain links TRBV9 with TRBJ1-5; tentative D call: TRBD1 (6 bases). V shed 3 bases and J shed 5 bases, with 12 bases lying between them. The CDR3 sequence is 14 residues long. Germline V lookup: CDR1 SGDLS, CDR2 YYNGEE.

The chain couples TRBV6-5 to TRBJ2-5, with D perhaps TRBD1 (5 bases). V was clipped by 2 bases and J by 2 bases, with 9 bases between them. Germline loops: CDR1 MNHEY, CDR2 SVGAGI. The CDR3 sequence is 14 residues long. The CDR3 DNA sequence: TGTGCCAGCAGTTACCCAGGGAAGCAAGAGACCCAGTACTTC. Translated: CASSYPGKQETQYF.

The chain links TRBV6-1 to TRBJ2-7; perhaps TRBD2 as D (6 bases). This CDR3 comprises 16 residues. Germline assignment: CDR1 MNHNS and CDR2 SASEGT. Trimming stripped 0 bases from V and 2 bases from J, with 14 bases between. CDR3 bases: TGTGCCAGCAGTGAAGCGCGTGAGGGACTCACCTACGAGCAGTACTTC. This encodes CASSEAREGLTYEQYF.

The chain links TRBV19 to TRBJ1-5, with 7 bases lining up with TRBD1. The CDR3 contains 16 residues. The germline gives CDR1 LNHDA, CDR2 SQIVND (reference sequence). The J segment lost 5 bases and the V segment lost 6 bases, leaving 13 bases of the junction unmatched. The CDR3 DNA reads TGTGCCAGTAGGAGGTGGGCAGGGGGGTTTTATCAGCCCCAGCATTTT. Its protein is CASRRWAGGFYQPQHF.

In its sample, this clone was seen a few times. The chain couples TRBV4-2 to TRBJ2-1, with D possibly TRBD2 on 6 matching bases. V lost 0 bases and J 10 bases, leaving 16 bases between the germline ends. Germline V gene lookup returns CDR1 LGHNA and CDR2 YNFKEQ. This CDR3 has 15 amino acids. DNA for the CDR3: TGTGCCAGCAGCCAAGATTCGCTATCGCGGGAAGAGCAGTTCTTC. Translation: CASSQDSLSREEQFF.

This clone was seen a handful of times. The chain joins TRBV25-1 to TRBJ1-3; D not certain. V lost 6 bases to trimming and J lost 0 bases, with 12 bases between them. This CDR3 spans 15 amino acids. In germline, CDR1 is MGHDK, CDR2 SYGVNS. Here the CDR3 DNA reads TGTGCCAGCAGCCCAGGATTTGGCTCTGGAAACACCATATATTTT. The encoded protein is CASSPGFGSGNTIYF.

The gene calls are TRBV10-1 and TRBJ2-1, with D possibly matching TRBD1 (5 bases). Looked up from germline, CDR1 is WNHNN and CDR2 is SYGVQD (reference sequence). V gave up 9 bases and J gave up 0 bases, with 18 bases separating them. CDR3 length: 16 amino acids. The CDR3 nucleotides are TGCGCCAGTCGACCCTATCGACAGAGCTCCTACAATGAGCAGTTCTTC. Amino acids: CASRPYRQSSYNEQFF.

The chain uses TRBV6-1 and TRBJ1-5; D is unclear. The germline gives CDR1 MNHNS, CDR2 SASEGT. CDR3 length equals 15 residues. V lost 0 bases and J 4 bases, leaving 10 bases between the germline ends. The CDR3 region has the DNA TGTGCCAGCAGTGAAGCGACGCGGAGAAATCAGCCCCAGCATTTT. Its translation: CASSEATRRNQPQHF.

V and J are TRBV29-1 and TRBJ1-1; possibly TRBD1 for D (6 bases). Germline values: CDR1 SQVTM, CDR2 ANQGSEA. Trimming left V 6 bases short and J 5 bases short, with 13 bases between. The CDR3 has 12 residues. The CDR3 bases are TGCAGCGTACTAACAGGGTTTACTGAAGCTTTCTTT. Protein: CSVLTGFTEAFF.

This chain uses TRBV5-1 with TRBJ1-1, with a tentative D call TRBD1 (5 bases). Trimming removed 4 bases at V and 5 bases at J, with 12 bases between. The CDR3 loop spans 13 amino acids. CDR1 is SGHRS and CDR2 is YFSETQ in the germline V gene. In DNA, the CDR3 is TGCGCCAGCAGCACCGGACACCTTACTGAAGCTTTCTTT. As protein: CASSTGHLTEAFF. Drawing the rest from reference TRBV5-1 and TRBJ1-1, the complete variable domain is KAGVTQTPRYLIKTRGQQVTLSCSPISGHRSVSWYQQTPGQGLQFLFEYFSETQRNKGNFPGRFSGRQFSNSRSEMNVSTLELGDSALYLCASSTGHLTEAFFGQGTRLTVV.

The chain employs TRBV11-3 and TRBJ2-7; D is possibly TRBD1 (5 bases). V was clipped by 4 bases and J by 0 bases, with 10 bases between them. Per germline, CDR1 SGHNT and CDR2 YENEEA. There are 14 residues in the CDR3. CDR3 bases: TGTGCCAGCAGCTCACAGGCTCTCTCCTACGAGCAGTACTTC. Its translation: CASSSQALSYEQYF. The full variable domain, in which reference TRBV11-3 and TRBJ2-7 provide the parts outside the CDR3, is EAGVVQSPRYKIIEKKQPVAFWCNPISGHNTLYWYLQNLGQGPELLIRYENEEAVDDSQLPKDRFSAERLKGVDSTLKIQPAELGDSAVYLCASSSQALSYEQYFGPGTRLTVT.

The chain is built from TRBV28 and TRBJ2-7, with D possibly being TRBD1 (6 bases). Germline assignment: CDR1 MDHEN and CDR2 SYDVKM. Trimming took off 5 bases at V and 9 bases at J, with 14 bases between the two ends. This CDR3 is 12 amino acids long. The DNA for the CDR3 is TGTGCCAGCAGTCTACAGGGTCTCGTGCAGTACTTC. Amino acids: CASSLQGLVQYF.

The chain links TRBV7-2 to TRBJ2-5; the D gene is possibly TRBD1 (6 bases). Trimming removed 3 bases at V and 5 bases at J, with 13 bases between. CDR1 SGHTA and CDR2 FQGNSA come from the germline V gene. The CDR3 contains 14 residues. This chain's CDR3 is CASSFTRGMETQYF. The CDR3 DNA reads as TGTGCCAGCAGCTTTACTAGGGGGATGGAGACCCAGTACTTC.

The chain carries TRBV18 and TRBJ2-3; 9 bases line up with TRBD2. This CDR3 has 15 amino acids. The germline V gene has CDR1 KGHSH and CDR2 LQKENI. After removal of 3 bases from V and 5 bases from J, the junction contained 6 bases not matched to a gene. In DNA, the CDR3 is TGTGCCAGCTCACCCCTGAGCGGGGGGCAAGATACGCAGTATTTT. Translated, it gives CASSPLSGGQDTQYF.

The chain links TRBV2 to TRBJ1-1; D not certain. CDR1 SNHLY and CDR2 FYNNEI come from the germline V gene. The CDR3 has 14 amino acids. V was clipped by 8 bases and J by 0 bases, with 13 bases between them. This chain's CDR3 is CASPGGTLNTEAFF. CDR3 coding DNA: TGTGCCAGCCCCGGCGGCACCCTGAACACTGAAGCTTTCTTT.

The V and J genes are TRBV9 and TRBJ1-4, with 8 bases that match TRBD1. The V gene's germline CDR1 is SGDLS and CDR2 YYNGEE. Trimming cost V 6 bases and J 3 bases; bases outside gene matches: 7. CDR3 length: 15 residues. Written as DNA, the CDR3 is TGTGCCAGCAACCTACAGGGGGTTTCTAATGAAAAACTGTTTTTT. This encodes CASNLQGVSNEKLFF.